This T cell receptor (beta chain) was recovered during a study of OX40 agonist ivuxolimab in advanced cancers. The germline V gene encodes CDR1 MNHEY and CDR2 SMNVEV (reference sequence). With 7 bases clipped from V and 9 bases from J, the junction kept 5 bases outside the gene matches. This CDR3 is built from 14 residues. Profiled with immunoSEQ multiplex PCR; TCRdb holds only in-frame clones, not every one. The sample gives about 20,000 clones, around nine tenths of which show up once; about a quarter is in the top ten. The investigators sampled blood at baseline, at cycle 4 day 1, and at cycle 7 day 1. To note about this clone: The CDR3 ends on some other residue instead of the conserved phenylalanine or tryptophan, so this is likely a read error.

The chain uses TRBV27 and TRBJ1-6; the match to TRBD1 covers 11 bases. Specimen: CD4+ or CD8+ T cells sorted from blood, collected in a trial of the OX40 agonist ivuxolimab. The TCR comes from an adult with an advanced solid tumor such as melanoma, head and neck, liver or kidney cancer. CDR3 loop: CASTRTGGASPLHL. CDR3 bases: TGTGCCAGCACCCGGACAGGGGGCGCTTCACCCCTCCACCTT.